This is a list of T cell receptor beta chains from one sample in a study of blood T cells in healthy people across ages. TCRdb itself ran the 5' RACE reads through MiXCR, one entry per CDR3 protein. The sample yields around 1,900,000 distinct CDR3 sequences, about two fifths seen once. Sample: blood. The receptors originated from a human donor in good health. The CDR3 runs from the conserved cysteine through the conserved F or W. Not every row has a clone size; where given, it reads once, few, many or a size class.

abundance: few; v_gene: TRBV4-2; j_gene: TRBJ2-7; CDR3aa: CARGEGSYEQYF
abundance: .; v_gene: TRBV7-2; j_gene: TRBJ2-5; CDR3aa: CASSLALTGETQYF
abundance: .; v_gene: TRBV6-2/TRBV6-3; j_gene: TRBJ2-5; CDR3aa: CASSYAGRIANEQYF
abundance: few; v_gene: TRBV5-1; j_gene: TRBJ1-1; CDR3aa: CASSVGTGLTEAFF
abundance: .; v_gene: TRBV7-6; j_gene: TRBJ2-3; CDR3aa: CASSLRPKQGYSTDAQYF
abundance: .; v_gene: TRBV20-1; j_gene: TRBJ1-2; CDR3aa: CSARGQGDGYTF
abundance: few; v_gene: TRBV7-2; j_gene: TRBJ1-2; CDR3aa: CASSLAGGENPNYGYTF
abundance: few; v_gene: TRBV4-1; j_gene: TRBJ1-2; CDR3aa: CASSQDRGYRGYTF
abundance: .; v_gene: TRBV7-2; j_gene: TRBJ2-5; CDR3aa: CASSLVGDGETQYF
abundance: .; v_gene: TRBV12-3/TRBV12-4; j_gene: TRBJ1-2; CDR3aa: CASSVTVNYGYTF
abundance: .; v_gene: TRBV7-2; j_gene: TRBJ2-1; CDR3aa: CASSPRVVSYNEQFF
abundance: .; v_gene: TRBV7-9; j_gene: TRBJ1-2; CDR3aa: CASSSTEGRIQGYTF
abundance: few; v_gene: TRBV24-1; j_gene: TRBJ2-3; CDR3aa: CATSDSAGYTDTQYF
abundance: .; v_gene: TRBV7-9; j_gene: TRBJ1-5; CDR3aa: CASSLESRPQHF
abundance: few; v_gene: TRBV15; j_gene: TRBJ1-5; CDR3aa: CATSPRDRESNQPQHF
abundance: .; v_gene: TRBV5-1; j_gene: TRBJ2-7; CDR3aa: CANSLRGGRGYEQYF
abundance: few; v_gene: TRBV7-9; j_gene: TRBJ2-5; CDR3aa: CASSLGRQTRRGETQYF
abundance: few; v_gene: TRBV4-3; j_gene: TRBJ1-2; CDR3aa: CASSRGGQGSYGYTF
abundance: few; v_gene: TRBV12-3/TRBV12-4; j_gene: TRBJ1-5; CDR3aa: CASSGEGTVNQPQHF
abundance: few; v_gene: TRBV5-1; j_gene: TRBJ2-5; CDR3aa: CASYGTEQETQYF
abundance: .; v_gene: TRBV12-3/TRBV12-4; j_gene: TRBJ1-4; CDR3aa: CASRGTGIGEKLFF
abundance: .; v_gene: TRBV4-3; j_gene: TRBJ1-6; CDR3aa: CASSVSGRDSPLHF
abundance: .; v_gene: TRBV19; j_gene: TRBJ1-5; CDR3aa: CASSLGGEVSQPQHF
abundance: few; v_gene: TRBV7-2; j_gene: TRBJ2-7; CDR3aa: CASSLTGANTGAYEQYF
abundance: .; v_gene: TRBV7-8; j_gene: TRBJ1-1; CDR3aa: CASNRGAPNTEAFF
abundance: .; v_gene: TRBV9; j_gene: TRBJ2-3; CDR3aa: CASSVAIEDTQYF
abundance: .; v_gene: TRBV6-4; j_gene: TRBJ2-4; CDR3aa: CASSAGRGTKNIQYF
abundance: .; v_gene: TRBV6-5; j_gene: TRBJ1-2; CDR3aa: CASSYSGGIRGYTF
abundance: few; v_gene: TRBV4-1; j_gene: TRBJ2-5; CDR3aa: CASSRPPTGPQETQYF
abundance: .; v_gene: TRBV5-1; j_gene: TRBJ2-3; CDR3aa: CASSMRGALADTQYF
abundance: few; v_gene: TRBV20-1; j_gene: TRBJ1-1; CDR3aa: CSASREIPEAFF
abundance: few; v_gene: TRBV4-2; j_gene: TRBJ2-3; CDR3aa: CASSQAGEIDTQYF
abundance: few; v_gene: TRBV6-6; j_gene: TRBJ2-7; CDR3aa: CASNPDISYEQYF
abundance: many; v_gene: TRBV5-1; j_gene: TRBJ2-3; CDR3aa: CASSLYGSDTQYF
abundance: .; v_gene: TRBV7-2; j_gene: TRBJ1-2; CDR3aa: CASRLDVNYGYTF
abundance: .; v_gene: TRBV28; j_gene: .; CDR3aa: CASSPRDWAFYEQYF
abundance: .; v_gene: TRBV10-3; j_gene: TRBJ1-2; CDR3aa: CAISEPRQGIISGYTF
abundance: .; v_gene: TRBV20-1; j_gene: TRBJ1-5; CDR3aa: CSARGPTGGEYQPQHF
abundance: .; v_gene: TRBV2; j_gene: .; CDR3aa: CASSWDGSRWETQYF
abundance: many; v_gene: TRBV29-1; j_gene: TRBJ2-7; CDR3aa: CSVEDRSYEQYF
abundance: .; v_gene: TRBV20-1; j_gene: .; CDR3aa: CSARDPGAYEQYF
abundance: .; v_gene: TRBV6-5; j_gene: TRBJ2-7; CDR3aa: CASSYAGQVHEQYF
abundance: .; v_gene: TRBV5-1; j_gene: TRBJ2-1; CDR3aa: CASSSKAWGYNEQFF
abundance: few; v_gene: TRBV4-1; j_gene: TRBJ1-1; CDR3aa: CASSQVGENTEAFF
abundance: .; v_gene: TRBV20-1; j_gene: TRBJ2-3; CDR3aa: CSARVAGAGTDTQYF
abundance: .; v_gene: TRBV2; j_gene: .; CDR3aa: CASSSFGSSYEQFF
abundance: .; v_gene: TRBV6-5; j_gene: TRBJ1-2; CDR3aa: CASSYRDSRDGGYTF
abundance: .; v_gene: TRBV7-2; j_gene: TRBJ2-3; CDR3aa: CASSLGGNPDTQYF
abundance: few; v_gene: TRBV12-3/TRBV12-4; j_gene: TRBJ1-5; CDR3aa: CASSFQAGSNRPQHF
abundance: .; v_gene: TRBV10-3; j_gene: TRBJ1-2; CDR3aa: CATAQGKGGYTF
abundance: .; v_gene: TRBV9; j_gene: TRBJ2-3; CDR3aa: CASTGTSGGQNTQYF
abundance: .; v_gene: TRBV12-3/TRBV12-4; j_gene: TRBJ1-1; CDR3aa: CASRTGTYTEAFF
abundance: .; v_gene: TRBV11-1; j_gene: TRBJ1-6; CDR3aa: CASSPGTGYGDSPLHF
abundance: many; v_gene: TRBV5-5; j_gene: TRBJ2-3; CDR3aa: CASSFGQLTDTQYF
abundance: .; v_gene: TRBV7-9; j_gene: TRBJ1-6; CDR3aa: CASSPRQAEMNSPLHF
abundance: .; v_gene: TRBV7-2; j_gene: TRBJ2-5; CDR3aa: CASSPLPGPFMETQYF
abundance: .; v_gene: TRBV7-9; j_gene: TRBJ2-1; CDR3aa: CASSHPRGLAGPASYNEQFF
abundance: few; v_gene: TRBV6-2/TRBV6-3; j_gene: TRBJ1-5; CDR3aa: CASSPTLSNQPQHF
abundance: .; v_gene: TRBV4-1; j_gene: TRBJ1-2; CDR3aa: CASSQEVVLSYGYTF
abundance: .; v_gene: TRBV7-2; j_gene: TRBJ1-5; CDR3aa: CASSLLSRPQHF